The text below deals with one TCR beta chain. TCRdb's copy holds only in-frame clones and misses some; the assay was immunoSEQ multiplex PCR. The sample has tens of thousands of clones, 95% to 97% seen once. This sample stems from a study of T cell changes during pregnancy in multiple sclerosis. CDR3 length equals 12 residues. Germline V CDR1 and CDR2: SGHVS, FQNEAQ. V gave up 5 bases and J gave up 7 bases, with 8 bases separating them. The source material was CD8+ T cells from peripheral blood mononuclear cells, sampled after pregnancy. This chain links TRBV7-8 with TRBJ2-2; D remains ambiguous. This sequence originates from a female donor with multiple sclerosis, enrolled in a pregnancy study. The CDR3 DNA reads TGTGCCAGCAGCCCCCCTAGCGGGGAGCTGTTTTTT. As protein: CASSPPSGELFF. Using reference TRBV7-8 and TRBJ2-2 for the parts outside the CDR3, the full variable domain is GAGVSQSPRYKVAKRGQDVALRCDPISGHVSLFWYQQALGQGPEFLTYFQNEAQLDKSGLPSDRFFAERPEGSVSTLKIQRTQQEDSAVYLCASSPPSGELFFGEGSRLTVL.